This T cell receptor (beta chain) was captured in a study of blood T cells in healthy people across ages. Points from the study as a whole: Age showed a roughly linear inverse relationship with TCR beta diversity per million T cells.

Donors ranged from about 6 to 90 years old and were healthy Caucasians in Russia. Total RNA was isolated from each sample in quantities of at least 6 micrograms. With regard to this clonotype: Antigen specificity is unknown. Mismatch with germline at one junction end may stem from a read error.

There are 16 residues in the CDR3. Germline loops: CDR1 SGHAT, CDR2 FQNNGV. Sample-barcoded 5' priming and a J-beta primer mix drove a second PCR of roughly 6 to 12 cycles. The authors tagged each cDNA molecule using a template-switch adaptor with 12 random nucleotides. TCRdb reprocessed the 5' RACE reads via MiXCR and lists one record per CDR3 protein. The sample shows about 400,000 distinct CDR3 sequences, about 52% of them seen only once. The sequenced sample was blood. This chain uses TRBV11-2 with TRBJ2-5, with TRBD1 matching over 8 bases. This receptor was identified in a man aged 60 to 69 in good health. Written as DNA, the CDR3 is TGTGCCGGCAGCCGACAACCCCAGGGGGCGGGGGAGACCCAGTACTTC. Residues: CAGSRQPQGAGETQYF.